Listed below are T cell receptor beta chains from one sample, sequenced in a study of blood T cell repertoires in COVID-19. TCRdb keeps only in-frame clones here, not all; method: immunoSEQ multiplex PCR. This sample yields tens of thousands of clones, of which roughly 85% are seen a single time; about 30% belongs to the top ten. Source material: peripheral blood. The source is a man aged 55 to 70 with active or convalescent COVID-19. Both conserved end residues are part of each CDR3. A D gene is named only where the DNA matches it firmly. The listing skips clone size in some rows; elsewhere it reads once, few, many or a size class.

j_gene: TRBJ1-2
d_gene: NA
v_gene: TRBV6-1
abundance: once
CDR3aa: CASSFLFGGAGGYTF

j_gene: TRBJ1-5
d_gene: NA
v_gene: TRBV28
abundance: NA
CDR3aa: CASSFREYNQPQHF

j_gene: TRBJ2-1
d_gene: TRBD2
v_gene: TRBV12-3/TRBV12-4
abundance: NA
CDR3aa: CASRDGGNEQFF

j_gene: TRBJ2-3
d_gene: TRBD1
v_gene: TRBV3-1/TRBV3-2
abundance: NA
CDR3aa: CASSQDNRGQFPVQTQYF

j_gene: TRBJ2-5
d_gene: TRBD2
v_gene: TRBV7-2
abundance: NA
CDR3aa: CASSRGVQETQYF

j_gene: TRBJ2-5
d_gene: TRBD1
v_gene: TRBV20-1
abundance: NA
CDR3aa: CSASIGFKGAQETQYF

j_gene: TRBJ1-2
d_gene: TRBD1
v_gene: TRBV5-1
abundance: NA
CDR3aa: CASSLTGQANYGYTF

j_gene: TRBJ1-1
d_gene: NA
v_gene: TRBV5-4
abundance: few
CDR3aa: CASSTSRRTEAFF

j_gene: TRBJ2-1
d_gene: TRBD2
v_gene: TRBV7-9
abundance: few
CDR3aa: CASSAAGTRGNEQFF

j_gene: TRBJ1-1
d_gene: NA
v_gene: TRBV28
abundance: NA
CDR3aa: CASGSTGGRGTEAFF

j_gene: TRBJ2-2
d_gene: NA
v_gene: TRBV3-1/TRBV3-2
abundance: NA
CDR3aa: CASSQDWGLNTGELFF

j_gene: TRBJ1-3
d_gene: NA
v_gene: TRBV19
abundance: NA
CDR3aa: CASSIEGAGNTIYF

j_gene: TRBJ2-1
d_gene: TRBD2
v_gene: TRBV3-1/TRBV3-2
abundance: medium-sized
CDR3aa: CASLSGGADNEQFF

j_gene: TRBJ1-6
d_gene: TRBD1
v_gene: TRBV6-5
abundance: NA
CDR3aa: CASSYRTGGGWSPLHF

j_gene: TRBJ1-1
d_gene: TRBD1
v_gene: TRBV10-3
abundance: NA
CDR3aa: CAISPNPGQGSIGTEAFF

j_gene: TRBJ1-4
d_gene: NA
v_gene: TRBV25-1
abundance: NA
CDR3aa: CASSRQPNEKLFF

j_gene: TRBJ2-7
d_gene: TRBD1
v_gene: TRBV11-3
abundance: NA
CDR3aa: CASSRTGTDLNQYF

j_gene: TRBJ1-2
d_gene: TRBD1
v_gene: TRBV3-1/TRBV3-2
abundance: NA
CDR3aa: CASSHQQGSGGYTF

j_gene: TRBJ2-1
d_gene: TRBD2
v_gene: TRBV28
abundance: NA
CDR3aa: CASSLAGVYNEQFF

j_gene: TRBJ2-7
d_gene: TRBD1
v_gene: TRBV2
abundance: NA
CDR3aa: CASTATGPYEQYF

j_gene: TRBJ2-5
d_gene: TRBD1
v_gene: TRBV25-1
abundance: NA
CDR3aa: CASSALRGQGQETQYF

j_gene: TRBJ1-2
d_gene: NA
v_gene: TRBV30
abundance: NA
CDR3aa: CAWREGRKHGYTF

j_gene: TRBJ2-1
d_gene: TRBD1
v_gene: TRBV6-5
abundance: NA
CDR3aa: CASSYRQGATEQFF

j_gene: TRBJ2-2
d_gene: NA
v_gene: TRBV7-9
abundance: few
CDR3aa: CASGRANTGELFF

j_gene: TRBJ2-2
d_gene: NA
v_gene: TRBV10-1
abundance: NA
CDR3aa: CASTSGINPSTGELFF

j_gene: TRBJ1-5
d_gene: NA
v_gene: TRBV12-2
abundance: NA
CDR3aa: CASRLESDGKPQHF

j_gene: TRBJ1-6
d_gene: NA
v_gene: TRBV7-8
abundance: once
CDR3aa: CASSPYVGRAASSNSPLHF

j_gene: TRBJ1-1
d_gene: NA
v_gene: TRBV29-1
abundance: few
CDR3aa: CSVVVNLNTEAFF

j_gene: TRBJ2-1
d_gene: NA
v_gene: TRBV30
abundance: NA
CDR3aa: CAWSDPRNYNEQFF